This TCR beta chain stems from a study of regulatory T cells in long-lasting Graves disease. Background on the study: Antithyroid drugs had been taken under 3 months by newly diagnosed Graves' patients.

This clonotype has ten or more counts. Time point specified: newly diagnosed GD, antithyroid drugs for less than 3 months. Extracted PBMC RNA gave rise to the TCR library. The TCR beta library used iRepertoire HTBI primers with Arm-PCR amplification of CDR3. TCRdb fed the multiplex PCR reads into MiXCR, producing one record per CDR3 protein. Counted here are approximately 480,000 distinct CDR3 sequences, 16% occurring once; the ten biggest clones make up 9.5% to 15%. Trimming shortened V by 4 bases and J by 9 bases, and 21 bases separated the two germline ends. Germline V lookup: CDR1 SGHTA, CDR2 FQGNSA. This CDR3 has 15 amino acids. This sample was also put to use in a study of T cells in Graves' hyperthyroidism and ophthalmopathy. That paper adds: HTBI primers drove first-round RT-PCR of the TCR CDR3.

The clonotype comes from a man aged 40-55 years with Graves disease. The chain is built from TRBV7-2 and TRBJ2-5; D is unclear. The input for sequencing was peripheral blood mononuclear cells (PBMCs), taken at new diagnosis, from a patient treated with antithyroid drugs. The CDR3 spells CASSSVERQEKAQYF. The DNA for the CDR3 is TGTGCCAGCAGCTCTGTGGAAAGACAAGAGAAGGCCCAGTACTTC.